This T cell receptor beta chain is from a study of cytomegalovirus exposure and HLA in healthy donors. The germline gives CDR1 ENHRY, CDR2 SYGVKD. CDR3 length: 14 residues. Study-level points and caveats: For presence/absence analyses, sequencing depth was assumed to be roughly uniform across donors.

Turning to this clone: Its antigen is not known. Sequence at one end of the junction differs from germline and may be a read error.

Use of 60 Vbeta and 13 Jbeta primers characterized the PCR. Method: immunoSEQ multiplex PCR; TCRdb's copy keeps in-frame clones and lacks some. Here the sample spans roughly 110,000 clones, 76% being singletons. The TCR sequence derives from a man aged 18 to 30 in good health and CMV-seronegative. The specimen was PBMCs. The chain couples TRBV10-3 to TRBJ1-2, with D perhaps TRBD1 (5 bases). CDR3 DNA: TGTGCCATCAGTGAGGACGGGGGTAACTATGGCTACCCCTTC. Its protein is CAISEDGGNYGYPF.